This T cell receptor (beta chain) emerged from a study of blood T cells in healthy people across ages. Whole-study results and caveats: Older age coincided with a roughly linear decline in TCR beta diversity per million T cells. What prevented conclusive comparison of naive and antigen-experienced cells was that PBMCs were unsorted.

As to this clonotype: Its antigen is unknown.

A J-beta primer mix and a sample-barcoded 5' primer were used in a second PCR of roughly 6 to 11 cycles. TCRdb reprocessed the 5' RACE reads via MiXCR and lists one record per CDR3 protein. The data contain about 1,400,000 distinct CDR3 sequences, approximately 60% of them singletons. Isolated PBMCs totaled at least 6.5 million in each sample. This TCR came from a man aged 18 to 29 in good health. Material: blood.

CDR3 in DNA: TGCGCCAGCAGCCACCCCCCCAGAGGGACTAGCGGCTACGAGCAGTACTTC. Its protein is CASSHPPRGTSGYEQYF. J is TRBJ2-7 and V is TRBV4-1, with 11 bases matching TRBD2. This CDR3 has 17 amino acids. The V segment lost 3 bases and the J segment 3 bases; nucleotides outside the gene matches: 10. Germline CDR1 reads MGHRA; CDR2 reads YSYEKL.